Sequencing of this T cell receptor beta chain was carried out in a study of CD8+CD57+ T cells in acquired aplastic anemia. The wider study: The sorted CD4+ and CD8+ cells yielded an average around 3 ug of DNA.

Study-level points and caveats: Patients shared approximately 30 CD8+ CDR3 sequences with controls. Controls did not differ significantly from patients in CD8+ Simpson's diversity.

About this clonotype: Its antigen is still unknown.

CDR3 size: 13 residues. Germline V lookup: CDR1 SGDLS, CDR2 YYNGEE. V shed 9 bases and J shed 3 bases, with 15 bases lying between them. Patients picked for sequencing had shown CD8+CD57+ cell expansion detected by flow cytometry. Genomic DNA served as template for TCR beta VDJ and CDR3 profiling. TCRdb fed the reads into MiXCR, producing one record per CDR3 protein. This table has some 170,000 distinct CDR3 sequences, around half appearing once. This chain links TRBV9 with TRBJ2-5, with TRBD2 as a possible D gene (6 bases). This receptor was obtained from a human donor with aplastic anemia. The sequenced material came from sorted CD4+, CD8+, or CD8+CD57+ T cells (not recorded which) from PBMCs. In DNA form, the CDR3 reads TGTGCCACCCGTCGGGGAGGAGAAGAGACCCAGTACTTC. Its protein product is CATRRGGEETQYF.